Reported below is one T cell receptor (beta chain). Its matching antigen is unknown. Several immunoSEQ plates received, in even portions, the genomic DNA of each subset. Sequencing used immunoSEQ multiplex PCR; TCRdb keeps in-frame clones, though not all of them. Seen here are roughly 2.2 million clones, 85% to 95% observed once, and the top ten hold approximately 0.39%. The data were obtained in a study of shared clonotypes between healthy human individuals. V was pared by 3 bases and J by 4 bases, with 9 bases of the junction left unmatched. This CDR3 contains 16 residues. Germline V gene sequence: CDR1 MDHEN, CDR2 SYDVKM. Study results and caveats: Clonotype sharing among donors likely depends on sequencing depth. In a few donors, approximately 5% of naive CD4 clonotypes appeared in common. Shared clonotypes across all four donors exceeded non-shared ones in generation probability.

The chain carries TRBV28 and TRBJ2-7; 10 bases line up with TRBD2. This TCR came from a man aged 18-30 years in good health. Some clones in this sample may be carry-over from other donors' samples. The source material was naive CD4+ T cells from PBMCs. Subset here: CD45RA+ positively selected. The CDR3 nucleotides read TGTGCCAGCAGTTTCGAAGCGGGAGGGCCGGGTTACGAGCAGTACTTC. It specifies CASSFEAGGPGYEQYF.